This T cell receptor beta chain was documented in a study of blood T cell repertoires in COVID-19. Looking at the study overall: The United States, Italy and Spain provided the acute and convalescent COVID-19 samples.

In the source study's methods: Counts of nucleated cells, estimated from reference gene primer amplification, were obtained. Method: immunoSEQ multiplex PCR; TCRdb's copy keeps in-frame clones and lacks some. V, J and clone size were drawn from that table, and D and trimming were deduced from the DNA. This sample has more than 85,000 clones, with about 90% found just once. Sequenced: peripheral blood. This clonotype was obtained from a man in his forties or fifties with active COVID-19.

CDR3 sequence: CASRSGGFTEAFF. The DNA for the CDR3 is TGTGCCAGCAGGTCAGGGGGGTTCACTGAAGCTTTCTTT. The V call is TRBV25-1, the J call TRBJ1-1, with TRBD1 matching 7 bases. The germline V gene encodes CDR1 MGHDK and CDR2 SYGVNS. Trimming removed 6 bases from V and 4 bases from J; junction bases left unmatched: 5. The CDR3 length is 13 residues.